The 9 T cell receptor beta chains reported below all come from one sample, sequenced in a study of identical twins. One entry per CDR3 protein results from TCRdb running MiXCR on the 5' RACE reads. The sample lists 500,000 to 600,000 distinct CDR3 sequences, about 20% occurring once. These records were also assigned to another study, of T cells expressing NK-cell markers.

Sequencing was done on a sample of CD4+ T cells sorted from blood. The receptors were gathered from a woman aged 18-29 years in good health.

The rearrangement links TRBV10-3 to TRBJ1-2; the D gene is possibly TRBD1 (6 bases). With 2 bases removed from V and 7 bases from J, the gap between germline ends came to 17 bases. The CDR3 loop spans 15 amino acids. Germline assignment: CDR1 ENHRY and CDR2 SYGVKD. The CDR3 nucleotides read TGTGCCATCAGTGAGCCCGGCAGGGGAAGTGGTGGCTACACCTTC. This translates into CAISEPGRGSGGYTF.

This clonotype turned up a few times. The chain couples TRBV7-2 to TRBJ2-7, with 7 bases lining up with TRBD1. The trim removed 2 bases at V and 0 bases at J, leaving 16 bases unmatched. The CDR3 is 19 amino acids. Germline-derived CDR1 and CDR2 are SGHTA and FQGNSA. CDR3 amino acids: CASSLPNRRGGHSSYEQYF. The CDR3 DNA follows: TGTGCCAGCAGCTTACCGAATAGAAGAGGGGGCCATAGCTCCTACGAGCAGTACTTC.

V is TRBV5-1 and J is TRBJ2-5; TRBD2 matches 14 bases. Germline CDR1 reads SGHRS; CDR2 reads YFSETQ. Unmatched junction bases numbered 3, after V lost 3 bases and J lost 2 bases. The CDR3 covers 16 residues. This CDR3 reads CASSSGLAGEQETQYF. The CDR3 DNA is TGCGCCAGCAGCTCGGGACTAGCGGGGGAGCAAGAGACCCAGTACTTC.

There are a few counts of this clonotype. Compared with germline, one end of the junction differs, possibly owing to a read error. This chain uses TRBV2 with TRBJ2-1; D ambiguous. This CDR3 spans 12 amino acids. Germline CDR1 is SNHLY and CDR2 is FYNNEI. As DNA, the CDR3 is TGTGCCAGCACTCTAAACCCGGGCCGTTCTGACTTC. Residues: CASTLNPGRSDF.

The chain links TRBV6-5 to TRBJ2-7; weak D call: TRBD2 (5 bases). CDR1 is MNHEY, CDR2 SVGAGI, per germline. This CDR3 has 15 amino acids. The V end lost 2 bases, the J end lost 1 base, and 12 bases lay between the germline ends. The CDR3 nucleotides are TGTGCCAGCAGTTACACACCTAGCAGATCCTACGAGCAGTACTTC. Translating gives CASSYTPSRSYEQYF.

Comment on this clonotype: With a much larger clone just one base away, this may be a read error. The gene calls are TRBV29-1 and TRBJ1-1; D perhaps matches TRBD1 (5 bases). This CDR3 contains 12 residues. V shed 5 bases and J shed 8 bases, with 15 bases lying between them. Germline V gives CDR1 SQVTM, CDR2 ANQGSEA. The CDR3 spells CSVHPDGGEAFF. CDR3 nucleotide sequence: TGCAGCGTTCACCCTGATGGGGGGGAAGCTTTCTTT.

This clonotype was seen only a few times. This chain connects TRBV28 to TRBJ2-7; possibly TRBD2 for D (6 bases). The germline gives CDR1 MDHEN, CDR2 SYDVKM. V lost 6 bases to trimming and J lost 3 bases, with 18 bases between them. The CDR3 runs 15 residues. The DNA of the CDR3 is TGTGCCAGCAGGTCCTCCGGGAGTAAATTCTACGAGCAGTACTTC. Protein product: CASRSSGSKFYEQYF.

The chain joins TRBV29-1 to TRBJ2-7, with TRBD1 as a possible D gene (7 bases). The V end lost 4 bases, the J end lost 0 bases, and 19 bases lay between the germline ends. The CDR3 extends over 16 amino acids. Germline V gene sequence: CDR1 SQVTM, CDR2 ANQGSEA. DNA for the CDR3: TGCAGCGTTGTTGGAGGGGGCAGGGGGAGCTCCTACGAGCAGTACTTC. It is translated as CSVVGGGRGSSYEQYF.

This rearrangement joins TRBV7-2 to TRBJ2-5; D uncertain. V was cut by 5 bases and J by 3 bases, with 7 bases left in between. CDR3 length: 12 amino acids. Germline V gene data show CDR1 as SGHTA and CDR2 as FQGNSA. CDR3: CASSRSKETQYF. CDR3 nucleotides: TGTGCCAGCAGCAGATCGAAAGAGACCCAGTACTTC.